The 10 T cell receptor beta chains reported below all come from one sample, sequenced in a study of T cells after posttransplantation cyclophosphamide. Busulfan-fludarabine conditioning, marrow transplant, and cyclophosphamide on days +3 and +4 were administered. Some clones are missing from TCRdb's copy, which holds only in-frame ones; the method was immunoSEQ multiplex PCR. The sample has approximately 11,000 clones; 75% to 95% are singletons. Sequenced material: PBMCs, taken after allogeneic stem cell transplant with posttransplant cyclophosphamide. Every receptor here comes from a female patient younger than 45 who received an allogeneic stem cell transplant from an unrelated donor, was CMV-positive, and had no GVHD. Some T cells may arise from the graft donor.

The chain uses TRBV27 and TRBJ2-6, with 7 bases that match TRBD2. V lost 6 bases and J lost 3; bases outside the gene matches: 11. The V gene's germline CDR1 is MNHEY and CDR2 SMNVEV (reference sequence). CDR3 length equals 17 residues. CDR3 coding DNA: TGTGCCAGCAGAAAAGCGGGGCTCTCAAATGGGGCCAACGTCCTGACTTTC. Translated, it gives CASRKAGLSNGANVLTF.

The chain recombines TRBV6-4 with TRBJ1-1; TRBD1 is a possible D gene (5 bases). This CDR3 contains 11 residues. V lost 8 bases, J lost 8 bases, and 12 bases lay in between. Germline CDR1 reads MRHNA; CDR2 reads SNTAGT. CDR3 DNA: TGTGCCAGCCGAGACGGGGGAGAAGCTTTCTTT. Translated, it gives CASRDGGEAFF.

This clone appeared a few times. CDR3 in DNA: TGTGCCAGCAGCCCTAGCGGGGGAAATCAGCCCCAGCATTTT. Its translation is CASSPSGGNQPQHF. The gene calls are TRBV7-2 and TRBJ1-5, with a tentative D call TRBD1 (5 bases). The CDR3 is made up of 14 amino acids. Germline-derived CDR1 and CDR2 are SGHTA and FQGNSA. Trimming stripped 5 bases from V and 4 bases from J, with 12 bases between.

The genes are TRBV5-1 and TRBJ2-5, with 7 bases lining up with TRBD1. CDR3 size: 16 residues. J gave up 5 bases and V 0 bases, and 10 bases lay outside the gene matches. Germline lookup yields CDR1 SGHRS and CDR2 YFSETQ. CDR3 DNA: TGCGCCAGCAGCTTGGACAGACAGGGCCCGGGGGAGACCCAGTACTTC. Protein product: CASSLDRQGPGETQYF. Full variable domain (outside the CDR3, taken from reference TRBV5-1 and TRBJ2-5): KAGVTQTPRYLIKTRGQQVTLSCSPISGHRSVSWYQQTPGQGLQFLFEYFSETQRNKGNFPGRFSGRQFSNSRSEMNVSTLELGDSALYLCASSLDRQGPGETQYFGPGTRLLVL.

This clone was observed once. The rearrangement joins TRBV5-1 to TRBJ2-7; 7 positions agree with TRBD1. Germline V lookup: CDR1 SGHRS, CDR2 YFSETQ. V gave up 0 bases and J gave up 0 bases; unmatched junction bases: 3. This CDR3 spans 15 amino acids. The CDR3: CASSLDRGPSYEQYF. CDR3 coding DNA: TGCGCCAGCAGCTTGGACAGGGGCCCCTCCTACGAGCAGTACTTC.

The chain recombines TRBV29-1 with TRBJ2-7, with 11 bases matching TRBD2. The J segment lost 2 bases and the V segment lost 2 bases, leaving 5 bases of the junction unmatched. Germline V gene sequence: CDR1 SQVTM, CDR2 ANQGSEA. The CDR3 is 15 residues long. CDR3 DNA: TGCAGCGTTGAATCGACTAGCGGGGCCACCTACGAGCAGTACTTC. Translating gives CSVESTSGATYEQYF.

The chain uses TRBV28 and TRBJ2-7, with 9 bases aligning to TRBD1. The CDR3 length is 16 residues. Germline V gives CDR1 MDHEN, CDR2 SYDVKM. Trimming cost V 5 bases and J 2 bases; bases outside gene matches: 10. For the CDR3, the DNA is TGTGCCAGCAGTCCGGCCATCGGGACAGGGCCCTACGAGCAGTACTTC. Its protein product is CASSPAIGTGPYEQYF. Together with reference TRBV28 and TRBJ2-7, the CDR3 gives the full variable domain: DVKVTQSSRYLVKRTGEKVFLECVQDMDHENMFWYRQDPGLGLRLIYFSYDVKMKEKGDIPEGYSVSREKKERFSLILESASTNQTSMYLCASSPAIGTGPYEQYFGPGTRLTVT.

This chain uses TRBV28 with TRBJ2-2; a possible D gene is TRBD1 (6 bases). The CDR3 has 17 amino acids. V was trimmed by 6 bases and J by 2 bases, leaving 19 bases between them. Germline CDR1 MDHEN, CDR2 SYDVKM. The CDR3 bases are TGTGCCAGCAGCCCTCGCCGTTGGGACACCAACACCGGGGAGCTGTTTTTT. It yields the protein CASSPRRWDTNTGELFF.

The chain carries TRBV5-6 and TRBJ2-7; 12 positions agree with TRBD1. The junction had 7 bases not matched to a gene; V was cut back by 2 bases and J by 7 bases. This CDR3 has 15 amino acids. Germline values: CDR1 SGHDT, CDR2 YYEEEE. The CDR3 sequence is CASSFPGQGAVEQYF. Here the CDR3 DNA reads TGTGCCAGCAGCTTCCCGGGACAGGGGGCTGTAGAGCAGTACTTC.

The chain employs TRBV5-6 and TRBJ2-3, with 8 bases that match TRBD2. The V gene end was trimmed by 4 bases and the J gene end by 5 bases; junction bases not matched to a gene: 9. Germline V gives CDR1 SGHDT, CDR2 YYEEEE. This CDR3 has 15 amino acids. The CDR3 sequence is CASSPLAGTGDTQYF. The CDR3 bases are TGTGCCAGCAGCCCGTTAGCGGGGACGGGAGATACGCAGTATTTT.